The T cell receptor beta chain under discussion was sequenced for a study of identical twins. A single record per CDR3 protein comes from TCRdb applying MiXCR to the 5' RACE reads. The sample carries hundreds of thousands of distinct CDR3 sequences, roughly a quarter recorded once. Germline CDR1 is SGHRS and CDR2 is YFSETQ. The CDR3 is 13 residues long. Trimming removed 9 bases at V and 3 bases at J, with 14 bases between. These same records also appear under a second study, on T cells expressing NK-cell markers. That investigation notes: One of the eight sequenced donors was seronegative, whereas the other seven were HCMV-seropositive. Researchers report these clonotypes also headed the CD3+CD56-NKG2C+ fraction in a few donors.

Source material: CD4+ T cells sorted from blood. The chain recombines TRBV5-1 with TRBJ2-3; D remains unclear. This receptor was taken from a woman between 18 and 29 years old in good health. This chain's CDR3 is CATAEVGTDTQYF. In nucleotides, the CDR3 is TGCGCCACCGCGGAAGTGGGAACAGATACGCAGTATTTT.